The entry below gives a single TCR beta chain sequence along with its context. The antigen it recognizes is unknown. Base-call qualities are not available, and no considerably larger clone is one nucleotide away. The sample is drawn from a study of siplizumab effects on memory and regulatory T cells (dated by TCRdb to between 2018 and 2020). Regarding the research as a whole: The study looked at the effect of siplizumab, an anti-CD2 antibody, on alloreactive T-cell subsets in allogeneic mixed lymphocyte reactions made from human PBMCs.

Receptor amplification or capture employed the immunoSEQ multiplex PCR assay. Each sample had some 9.7 x 10^4 TCR templates assayed by the deep sequencing platform. Genomic DNA extracted from sorted T cells was used for TCRbeta CDR3 sequencing. The authors' pipeline ran thus. The R programming language was used for clonal analysis of the TCRbeta CDR3 data. Unstimulated samples were compared with post-reaction CFSE-low samples to define alloreactive CD4+ and CD8+ clones. Regulatory or non-regulatory origin of alloreactive CD4+ clones was assigned by matching sequences to the sorted unstimulated Treg and non-Treg repertoires. TCRdb took over this immuneACCESS table, retaining in-frame rearrangements with V and J assigned. Such tables are incomplete; in checked studies, under half of the missing clones stem from an unresolved V gene, and the remainder is unexplained. Clone size and the V and J calls come from that table; the DNA yielded D and trimming. This sample lists about 69,000 clones; 88% were detected once. The leading ten clones occupy over 1.5% of the sample.

TCRbeta CDR3 sequencing was performed on sorted unstimulated T cells and on proliferating T cells recovered from mixed lymphocyte reactions. Fresh whole blood from nine to eleven HLA-typed healthy donors was used to isolate PBMCs. Unstimulated CD4+ regulatory T cells were FACS-sorted to map the origin of alloreactive clones. The CDR3 goes from the cysteine to the phenylalanine over 16 residues. Just the 48-base CDR3 DNA is kept, in frame starting at base 1. The germline V gene specifies SNHLY as CDR1 and FYNNEI as CDR2. V trim: 6 bases; J trim: 7 bases; unmatched bases: 15. The research as a whole found: Of the alloreactive CD4+ clones that could be mapped, the Treg-derived share averaged about 67% with siplizumab compared with about 27% in control reactions. For roughly 80-96% of proliferating CD4+ or CD8+ clones, no naive or memory phenotype could be assigned. Compared with memory T cells, unstimulated naive T cells appeared more diverse, and naive cells seemed to make a substantial contribution to the alloresponse. Whether proliferating Tregs from siplizumab cultures were suppressive was not functionally confirmed. The cumulative frequency of alloreactive sequences traceable to unstimulated CD4+ memory T cells was significantly reduced by siplizumab. Sequences below about 10^-5 frequency were poorly captured, so only a minor fraction of alloreactive clones could be mapped to unstimulated subsets.

The clonotype originates from a human donor in good health. The V and J genes are TRBV2 and TRBJ2-5; TRBD2 matches 9 bases in the middle. Sequencing was performed on Tregs sorted from blood. This receptor carries the CDR3 CASSRGASGIPGTQYF. In nucleotide form, the sequence is TGTGCCAGCAGCAGGGGCGCTAGCGGGATTCCCGGGACCCAGTACTTC.